The clone carrying this TCR beta chain was counted a single time. The authors built TCR beta libraries using iRepertoire HTBI primers and Arm-PCR of CDR3 regions. Methods used by the authors: The samples yielded approximately 62 TRBV and about 15 TRBJ segments. TCRdb itself ran the multiplex PCR reads through MiXCR, one entry per CDR3 protein. The V and J calls, along with clone size, are taken from TCRdb and not from the paper's own processing. The table records over 300,000 distinct CDR3 sequences, about 16% of them present only once. The data belong to a study of regulatory T cells in long-lasting Graves disease. Time point described: newly diagnosed GD, antithyroid drugs for less than 3 months. The TCR library used RNA extracted from PBMCs. Diagnosis followed American Thyroid Association guidelines for Graves' disease. Trimming stripped 5 bases from V and 7 bases from J, with 15 bases between. CDR3 size: 14 residues. Germline V gene data show CDR1 as GTSNPN and CDR2 as SVGIG (reference sequence).

The sequence was collected from a female donor with Graves disease. Sequenced here: peripheral blood mononuclear cells (PBMCs), sampled at new diagnosis, from a patient treated with antithyroid drugs. The V call is TRBV30, the J call TRBJ1-6; D is unresolved. The CDR3 coding sequence is TGTGCCTGGGACCGAGCTGGTGGAAATTCACCCCTCCACTTT. Amino acid sequence: CAWDRAGGNSPLHF. The full variable domain, with the rest looked up from reference TRBV30 and TRBJ1-6, is SQTIHQWPATLVQPVGSPLSLECTVEGTSNPNLYWYRQAAGRGLQLLFYSVGIGQISSEVPQNLSASRPQDRQFILSSKKLLLSDSGFYLCAWDRAGGNSPLHFGNGTRLTVT.